This T cell receptor (beta chain) stems from a study of a mutant IDH1 vaccine in newly diagnosed glioma. In the study overall: Across weeks 1, 3, 5, 7, 11, 15, 19 and 23, patients received a vaccination each time, eight in all. Vaccines began 4-6 weeks after radiotherapy alone, or with temozolomide cycles. Study results and caveats: Most patients, about 93%, showed vaccine-induced immune responses.

Looked up from germline, CDR1 is SEHNR and CDR2 is FQNEAQ (reference sequence). There are 14 residues in the CDR3. Deletions cut 1 base from V and 2 bases from J, with 8 bases between. Time point meaning: week 5, during vaccination. Each vaccine dose was 300 ug of mutant IDH1 20-mer peptide, with topical imiquimod. The donors had new WHO grade 3 or 4 astrocytomas; these were IDH1-mutant and ATRX-lost. Measured with immunoSEQ multiplex PCR; TCRdb has only the in-frame clones, and not every one. The sample contains approximately 11,000 clones, more than 75% of which appear only once. In the case of this clone: Antigen unknown.

This sequence was found in a woman aged 40 to 49 with glioma. Some clones in this sample may be carry-over from other donors' samples. This chain uses TRBV7-9 with TRBJ2-5; D is perhaps TRBD2 (6 bases). Here the sequenced sample was PBMCs, taken from a glioma patient whose treatment included an IDH1 peptide vaccine. In DNA form, the CDR3 reads TGTGCCAGCAGCTTAGGCGGGGTTCAAGAGACCCAGTACTTC. Protein: CASSLGGVQETQYF.